The 20 T cell receptor beta chains in this list originate from one sample, sequenced in a study of blood T cell repertoires in COVID-19. This table comes from immunoSEQ multiplex PCR, and its TCRdb copy is limited to in-frame clones, with some not included. The sample has approximately 210,000 clones; approximately 87% are singletons. The material sequenced was peripheral blood. These receptors came from a woman aged 70-85 years with acute or convalescent COVID-19.

J is TRBJ2-7 and V is TRBV27; 7 bases agree with TRBD2. The CDR3 is 14 amino acids. From germline, CDR1 is MNHEY and CDR2 SMNVEV (reference sequence). The junction had 3 bases not matched to a gene; V was cut back by 2 bases and J by 2 bases. In DNA form, the CDR3 reads TGTGCCAGCAGTTTAGAGCGGGGTCCCTACGAGCAGTACTTC. It yields the protein CASSLERGPYEQYF.

The chain is built from TRBV7-8 and TRBJ1-6, with 9 bases that match TRBD1. CDR3 length equals 14 residues. Trimming cost V 2 bases and J 8 bases; bases outside gene matches: 1. CDR1 SGHVS and CDR2 FQNEAQ come from the germline V gene. The DNA for the CDR3 is TGTGCCAGCAGCTTACGACAGGGGGATTCACCCCTCCACTTT. This gives the protein CASSLRQGDSPLHF.

The V gene is TRBV19, the J gene TRBJ2-2; TRBD1 matches at 10 bases. This CDR3 comprises 18 residues. With 5 bases clipped from V and 5 bases from J, the junction kept 14 bases outside the gene matches. Germline V gives CDR1 LNHDA, CDR2 SQIVND (reference sequence). CDR3 DNA: TGTGCCAGTAGTTCCGGGACAGGGGATTGGAGGTCGACCGGGGAGCTGTTTTTT. Translating it yields CASSSGTGDWRSTGELFF.

This rearrangement joins TRBV20-1 to TRBJ2-5, with TRBD2 as a possible D gene (5 bases). The V gene lost 5 bases and the J gene lost 4 bases, with 8 bases spanning the gap. The CDR3 consists of 11 residues. The germline V gene has CDR1 DFQATT and CDR2 SNEGSKA (reference sequence). The CDR3 sequence: CSARGGETQYF. CDR3 DNA: TGCAGTGCTCGTGGAGGAGAGACCCAGTACTTC.

The chain uses TRBV4-2 and TRBJ2-7; D gene ambiguous. Germline-derived CDR1 and CDR2 are LGHNA and YNFKEQ. V lost 0 bases, J lost 6 bases, and 9 bases lay in between. CDR3 length: 13 amino acids. The CDR3 coding sequence is TGTGCCAGCAGCCAAGATCTTGCCGGCGAGCAGTACTTC. Translation: CASSQDLAGEQYF.

In the case of this clone: This CDR3 is also generated by other DNA sequences in the sample. The chain couples TRBV27 to TRBJ2-7; the match to TRBD2 covers 8 bases. V dropped 0 bases and J dropped 4; count of bases not matched to a gene: 5. Per the germline V gene, CDR1 is MNHEY and CDR2 is SMNVEV (reference sequence). The CDR3 is 15 amino acids. The CDR3 protein is CASSLSVAGRYEQYF. CDR3 DNA sequence: TGTGCCAGCAGTTTATCGGTAGCGGGAAGGTACGAGCAGTACTTC.

This chain joins TRBV9 and TRBJ2-7; 9 nucleotides line up with TRBD2. The CDR3 length is 15 residues. The V gene end was trimmed by 4 bases and the J gene end by 7 bases; junction bases not matched to a gene: 12. The V gene's germline CDR1 is SGDLS and CDR2 YYNGEE. CDR3 sequence: CASSPRGAGGGEQYF. The CDR3 bases are TGTGCCAGCAGCCCCCGCGGAGCGGGAGGTGGTGAGCAGTACTTC.

The gene calls are TRBV7-9 and TRBJ2-4; D is unclear. The CDR3 has 14 residues. CDR1 is SEHNR, CDR2 FQNEAQ, per germline (reference sequence). The V gene lost 3 bases and the J gene lost 9 bases, with 15 bases spanning the gap. For the CDR3, the DNA is TGTGCCAGCAGCTTGGCCCCCCCTGTTCCCATTCAGTACTTC. It is translated as CASSLAPPVPIQYF.

This chain connects TRBV6-1 to TRBJ1-4; no clear D gene. The V gene lost 5 bases and the J gene lost 8 bases, with 12 bases spanning the gap. Germline V CDR1 and CDR2: MNHNS, SASEGT. The CDR3 is made up of 13 amino acids. The chain's CDR3 is CASSYFWREKLFF. The DNA for the CDR3 is TGTGCCAGCAGTTATTTCTGGCGGGAAAAACTGTTTTTT.

This clone was counted a few times. The V gene is TRBV27, the J gene TRBJ1-5; 8 nucleotides agree with TRBD1. CDR3 size: 14 residues. V trimming: 6 bases; J trimming: 4 bases; junction bases outside the gene matches: 5. CDR1 MNHEY and CDR2 SMNVEV come from the germline V gene (reference sequence). The CDR3 spells CASRGNRGNQPQHF. CDR3 in DNA: TGTGCCAGCAGAGGGAACAGGGGGAATCAGCCCCAGCATTTT.

The chain has TRBV27 and TRBJ2-7; TRBD1 matches at 8 bases. V was clipped by 6 bases and J by 2 bases; unmatched bases: 9. Germline V gene sequence: CDR1 MNHEY, CDR2 SMNVEV (reference sequence). The CDR3 loop spans 15 amino acids. The CDR3: CASRLTGTGAYEQYF. The CDR3 DNA reads as TGTGCCAGCAGGCTTACCGGGACAGGTGCCTACGAGCAGTACTTC.

This chain links TRBV5-4 with TRBJ1-3; TRBD1 is a possible D gene (6 bases). V dropped 4 bases and J dropped 0 bases, with 14 bases sitting between them. Germline V CDR1 and CDR2: SGHNT, YYREEE (reference sequence). CDR3 length: 16 amino acids. Here the CDR3 reads CASSRRDTPSGNTIYF. CDR3 DNA: TGTGCCAGCAGCCGTCGGGACACCCCCTCTGGAAACACCATATATTTT.

J is TRBJ1-6 and V is TRBV12-3 or TRBV12-4, with no clear D. This CDR3 is 13 amino acids long. The ends were cut back, 3 bases at V and 12 bases at J, with 12 bases in the middle. DNA for the CDR3: TGTGCCAGCAGTTTCGTGATTAACGGACCCCTCCACTTT. Translating it yields CASSFVINGPLHF.

The rearrangement links TRBV11-2 to TRBJ2-1; weak D call: TRBD2 (6 bases). V was cut by 2 bases and J by 6 bases, with 20 bases left in between. Germline-derived CDR1 and CDR2 are SGHAT and FQNNGV. This CDR3 contains 17 residues. CDR3 in amino acids: CASSLRLGLGVFNEQFF. As DNA, the CDR3 is TGTGCCAGCAGCTTAAGACTAGGTCTCGGGGTTTTCAATGAGCAGTTCTTC.

The rearrangement joins TRBV29-1 to TRBJ1-2; no firm D call. Germline CDR1 and CDR2: SQVTM and ANQGSEA. The CDR3 is 13 residues long. V dropped 4 bases and J dropped 2 bases, with 11 bases sitting between them. The CDR3 spells CSVGAGLNYGYTF. In DNA form, the CDR3 reads TGCAGCGTTGGTGCAGGCCTCAACTATGGCTACACCTTC.

V is TRBV2 and J is TRBJ2-1; 7 bases align to TRBD1. Germline V gene sequence: CDR1 SNHLY, CDR2 FYNNEI. V shed 7 bases and J 4 bases; nucleotides not matched to a gene: 13. The CDR3 consists of 16 residues. Here the CDR3 DNA reads TGTGCCAGCAAGACAGGGATACCGGGACAGTACAATGAGCAGTTCTTC. This gives the protein CASKTGIPGQYNEQFF.

This chain links TRBV5-5 with TRBJ2-7; 9 bases are a match to TRBD2. Trimming cost V 2 bases and J 5 bases; bases outside gene matches: 5. This CDR3 region has 14 residues. CDR1 and CDR2 from the germline V gene are SGHKS and YYEKEE (reference sequence). CDR3 sequence (DNA): TGTGCCAGCAGCTTTATAGCGGGAGCTGACGAGCAGTACTTC. This translates into CASSFIAGADEQYF.

CDR3 in amino acids: CASSPRDRGYGYTF. In nucleotides, the CDR3 is TGTGCCAGCAGCCCCCGGGACAGGGGCTATGGCTACACCTTC. The rearrangement links TRBV7-9 to TRBJ1-2; 10 bases agree with TRBD1. V lost 5 bases and J lost 4; bases outside the gene matches: 4. The germline gives CDR1 SEHNR, CDR2 FQNEAQ (reference sequence). The CDR3 has 14 amino acids. Using reference TRBV7-9 and TRBJ1-2 for the parts outside the CDR3, the full variable domain is DTGVSQNPRHKITKRGQNVTFRCDPISEHNRLYWYRQTLGQGPEFLTYFQNEAQLEKSRLLSDRFSAERPKGSFSTLEIQRTEQGDSAMYLCASSPRDRGYGYTFGSGTRLTVV.

This chain joins TRBV12-3 or TRBV12-4 and TRBJ1-1; D remains ambiguous. V shed 3 bases and J shed 1 base, with 6 bases lying between them. The CDR3 has 13 residues. This CDR3 is CASSFSWNTEAFF. CDR3 nucleotides: TGTGCCAGCAGTTTCTCTTGGAACACTGAAGCTTTCTTT.

This chain uses TRBV7-9 with TRBJ2-1; 11 bases map to TRBD1. The V and J ends lost 3 bases and 7 bases, in that order; junction bases with no gene match: 2. Germline loops: CDR1 SEHNR, CDR2 FQNEAQ (reference sequence). The CDR3 spans 14 residues. The DNA of the CDR3 is TGTGCCAGCAGCTTTGGGACAGGGGGGAATGAGCAGTTCTTC. Its translation: CASSFGTGGNEQFF.